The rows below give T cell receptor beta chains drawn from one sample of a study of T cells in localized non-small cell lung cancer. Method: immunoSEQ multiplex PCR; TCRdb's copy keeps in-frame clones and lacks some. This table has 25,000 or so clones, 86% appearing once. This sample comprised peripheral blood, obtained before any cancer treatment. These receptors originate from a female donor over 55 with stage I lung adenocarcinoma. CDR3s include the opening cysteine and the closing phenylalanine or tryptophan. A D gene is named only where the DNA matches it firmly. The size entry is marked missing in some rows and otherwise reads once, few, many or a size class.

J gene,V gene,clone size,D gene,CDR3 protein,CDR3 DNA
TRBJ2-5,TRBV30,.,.,CAWSADQTQYF,TGTGCCTGGTCCGCTGATCAGACCCAGTACTTC
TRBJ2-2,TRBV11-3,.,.,CASSSNTDTGELFF,TGTGCCAGCAGCTCTAATACGGACACCGGGGAGCTGTTTTTT
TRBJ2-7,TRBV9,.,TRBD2,CASSVGDGGGYEQYF,TGTGCCAGCAGCGTAGGCGATGGCGGGGGATACGAGCAGTACTTC
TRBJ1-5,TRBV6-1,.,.,CASSEVIHPNQPQHF,TGTGCCAGCAGTGAAGTAATACACCCCAATCAGCCCCAGCATTTT
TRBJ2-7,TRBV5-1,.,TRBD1,CASSFSGTGIYPYEQYF,TGCGCCAGCAGCTTCTCCGGGACAGGGATCTATCCCTACGAGCAGTACTTC
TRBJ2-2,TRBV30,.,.,CAWSGGAGGELFF,TGTGCCTGGAGTGGGGGGGCAGGCGGGGAGCTGTTTTTT
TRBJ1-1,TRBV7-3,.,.,CASSPSGAGNTEAFF,TGTGCCAGCAGCCCATCAGGGGCTGGGAACACTGAAGCTTTCTTT
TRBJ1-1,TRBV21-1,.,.,CASLTEAFF,TGTGCCAGCCTCACTGAAGCTTTCTTT
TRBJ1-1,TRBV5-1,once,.,CASSFGGLDWNTEAFF,TGCGCCAGCAGCTTCGGGGGGCTTGACTGGAACACTGAAGCTTTCTTT
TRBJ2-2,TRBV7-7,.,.,CASSLGRAGSTGELFF,TGTGCTAGCAGCTTAGGAAGGGCGGGGAGCACCGGGGAGCTGTTTTTT
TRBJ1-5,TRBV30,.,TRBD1,CAWSYGQGGNQPQHF,TGTGCCTGGAGTTACGGACAGGGCGGCAATCAGCCCCAGCATTTT
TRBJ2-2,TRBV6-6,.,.,CASIRGLGTGELFF,TGTGCCAGCATAAGGGGGTTAGGGACCGGGGAGCTGTTTTTT
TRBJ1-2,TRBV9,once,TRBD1,CASSVSTGVYYGYTF,TGTGCCAGCAGCGTATCGACAGGGGTTTACTATGGCTACACCTTC
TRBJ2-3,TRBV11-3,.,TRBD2,CASSVRGGSDTQYF,TGTGCCAGCAGCGTCCGGGGGGGGTCAGATACGCAGTATTTT
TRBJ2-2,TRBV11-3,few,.,CASSTNTGELFF,TGTGCCAGCAGCACGAACACCGGGGAGCTGTTTTTT
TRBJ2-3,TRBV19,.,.,CASSIALSTDTQYF,TGTGCCAGTAGTATTGCTTTGAGCACAGATACGCAGTATTTT
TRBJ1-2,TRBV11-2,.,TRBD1,CASSLGQGARGYTF,TGTGCCAGCAGCCTGGGACAGGGGGCGCGCGGCTACACCTTC
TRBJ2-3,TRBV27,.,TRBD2,CASSFFFGTSVNTQYF,TGTGCCAGCAGTTTTTTCTTCGGGACTAGCGTTAATACGCAGTATTTT
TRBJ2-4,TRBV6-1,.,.,CASSEGVVRGILAKNIQYF,TGTGCCAGCAGTGAAGGGGTGGTGAGAGGGATCCTGGCCAAAAACATTCAGTACTTC
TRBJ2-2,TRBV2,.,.,CASRYSNTGELFF,TGTGCCAGCAGGTATAGCAACACCGGGGAGCTGTTTTTT
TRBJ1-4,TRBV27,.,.,CANPGAWGEKLFF,TGTGCCAACCCGGGAGCCTGGGGTGAAAAACTGTTTTTT
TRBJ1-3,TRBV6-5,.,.,CASRRASTGNTIYF,TGTGCCAGCAGGCGGGCTAGCACTGGAAACACCATATATTTT
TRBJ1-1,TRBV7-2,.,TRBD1,CASSYRDRGSTEAFF,TGTGCCAGCAGCTACCGGGACAGGGGGAGCACTGAAGCTTTCTTT
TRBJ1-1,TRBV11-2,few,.,CASSLDLNTEAFF,TGTGCCAGCAGCCTCGACCTGAACACTGAAGCTTTCTTT
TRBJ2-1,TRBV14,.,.,CASSHTETVYNEQFF,TGTGCCAGCAGCCATACTGAGACAGTTTACAATGAGCAGTTCTTC
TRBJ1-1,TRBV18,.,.,CASSPPPGPTEAFF,TGTGCCAGCTCACCGCCGCCCGGGCCCACTGAAGCTTTCTTT
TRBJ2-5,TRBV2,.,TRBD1,CASISDRVGETQYF,TGTGCCAGCATTTCGGACAGGGTTGGGGAGACCCAGTACTTC
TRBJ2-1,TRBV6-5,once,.,CASSYSAARGNEQFF,TGTGCCAGCAGTTACTCGGCTGCTCGGGGGAATGAGCAGTTCTTC
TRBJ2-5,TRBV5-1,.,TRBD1,CASSLAPQGAGETQYF,TGCGCCAGCAGCTTGGCCCCTCAGGGGGCCGGAGAGACCCAGTACTTC
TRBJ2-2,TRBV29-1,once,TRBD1,CSVEDGPGQGPGELFF,TGCAGCGTTGAAGATGGCCCGGGACAGGGACCCGGGGAGCTGTTTTTT
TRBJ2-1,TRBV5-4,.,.,CASKTRDNEQFF,TGTGCCAGCAAAACCCGGGACAATGAGCAGTTCTTC
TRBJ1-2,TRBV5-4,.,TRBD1,CASSLEQGAGYTF,TGTGCCAGCAGCTTGGAGCAGGGGGCCGGCTACACCTTC
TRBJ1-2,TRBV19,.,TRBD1,CASSGTAFNYGYTF,TGTGCCAGTAGCGGGACAGCCTTTAACTATGGCTACACCTTC
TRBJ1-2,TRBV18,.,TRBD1,CASSPDTGGTGYTF,TGTGCCAGCTCACCAGATACAGGGGGTACTGGCTACACCTTC
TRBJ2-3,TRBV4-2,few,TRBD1,CASSPGTGRDTDTQYF,TGTGCCAGCAGCCCAGGGACAGGGAGGGATACAGATACGCAGTATTTT
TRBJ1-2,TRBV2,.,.,CANLDGTNYGYTF,TGTGCCAACCTGGACGGAACTAACTATGGCTACACCTTC
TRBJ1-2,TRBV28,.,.,CASNIFDSSNYGYTF,TGTGCCAGCAACATTTTTGACTCTTCCAACTATGGCTACACCTTC
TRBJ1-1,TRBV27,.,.,CASSLIDRPREAFF,TGTGCCAGCAGTTTGATCGACCGTCCCCGTGAAGCTTTCTTT
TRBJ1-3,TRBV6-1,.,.,CASLLNSGNTIYF,TGTGCCAGCCTGCTCAACTCTGGAAACACCATATATTTT
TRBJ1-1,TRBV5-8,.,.,CASSFWGNTEAFF,TGTGCCAGCAGCTTTTGGGGGAACACTGAAGCTTTCTTT
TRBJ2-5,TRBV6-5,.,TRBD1,CASRLRDRQETQYF,TGTGCCAGCAGACTCCGGGACAGACAAGAGACCCAGTACTTC